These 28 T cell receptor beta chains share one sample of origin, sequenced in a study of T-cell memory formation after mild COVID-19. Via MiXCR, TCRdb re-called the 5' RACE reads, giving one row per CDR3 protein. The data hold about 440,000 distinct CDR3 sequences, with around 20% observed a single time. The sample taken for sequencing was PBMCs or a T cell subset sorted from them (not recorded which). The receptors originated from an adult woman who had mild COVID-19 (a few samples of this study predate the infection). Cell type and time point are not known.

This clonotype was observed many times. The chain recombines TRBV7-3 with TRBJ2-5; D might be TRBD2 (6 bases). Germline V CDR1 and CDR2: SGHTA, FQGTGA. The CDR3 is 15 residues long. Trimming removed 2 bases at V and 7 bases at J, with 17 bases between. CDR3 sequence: CASSLVPGVGGTQYF. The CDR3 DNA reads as TGTGCCAGCAGCTTAGTTCCGGGAGTAGGCGGGACCCAGTACTTC.

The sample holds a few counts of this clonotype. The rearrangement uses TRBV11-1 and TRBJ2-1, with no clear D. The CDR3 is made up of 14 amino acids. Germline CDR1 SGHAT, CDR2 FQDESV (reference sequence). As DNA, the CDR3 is TGTGCTACCGCCCCCGGCCGCTCCTACAATGAGCAGTTCTTC. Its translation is CATAPGRSYNEQFF.

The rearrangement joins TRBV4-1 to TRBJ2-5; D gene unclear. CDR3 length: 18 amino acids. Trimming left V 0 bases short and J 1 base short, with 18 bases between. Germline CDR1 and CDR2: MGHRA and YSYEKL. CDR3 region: CASSQDGLGGDRQETQYF. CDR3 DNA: TGCGCCAGCAGCCAAGATGGTTTGGGTGGGGATCGCCAAGAGACCCAGTACTTC.

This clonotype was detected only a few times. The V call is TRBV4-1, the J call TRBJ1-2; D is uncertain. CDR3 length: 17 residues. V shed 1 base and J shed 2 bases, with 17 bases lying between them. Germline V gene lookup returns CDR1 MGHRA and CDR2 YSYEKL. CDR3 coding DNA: TGCGCCAGCAGCCAAGGGTTGAAAGGCAATCGGAACTATGGCTACACCTTC. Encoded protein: CASSQGLKGNRNYGYTF.

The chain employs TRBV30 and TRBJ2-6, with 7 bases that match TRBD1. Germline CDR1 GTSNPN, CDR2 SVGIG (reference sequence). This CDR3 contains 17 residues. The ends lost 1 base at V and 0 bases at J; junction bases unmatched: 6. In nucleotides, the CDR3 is TGTGCCTGGAGTGCCCTCCGACAGGGCTCTGGGGCCAACGTCCTGACTTTC. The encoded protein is CAWSALRQGSGANVLTF.

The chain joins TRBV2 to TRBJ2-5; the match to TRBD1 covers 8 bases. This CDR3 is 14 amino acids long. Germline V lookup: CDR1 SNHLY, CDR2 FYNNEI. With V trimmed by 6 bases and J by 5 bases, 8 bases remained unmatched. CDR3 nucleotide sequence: TGTGCCAGCAGGAGGGAGACAGGGGTCGAGACCCAGTACTTC. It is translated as CASRRETGVETQYF.

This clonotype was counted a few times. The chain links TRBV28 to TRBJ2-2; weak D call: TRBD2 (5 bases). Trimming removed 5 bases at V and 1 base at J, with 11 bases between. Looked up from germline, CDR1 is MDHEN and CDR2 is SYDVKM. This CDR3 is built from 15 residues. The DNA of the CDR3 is TGTGCCAGCAGTCCCTTAGCGCGGAACACCGGGGAGCTGTTTTTT. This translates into CASSPLARNTGELFF.

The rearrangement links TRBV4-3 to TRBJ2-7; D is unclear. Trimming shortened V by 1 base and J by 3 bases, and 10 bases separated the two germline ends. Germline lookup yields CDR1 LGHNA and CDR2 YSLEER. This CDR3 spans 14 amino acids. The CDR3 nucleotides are TGCGCCAGCAGCCAAGGTGACGGATACTACGAGCAGTACTTC. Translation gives CASSQGDGYYEQYF.

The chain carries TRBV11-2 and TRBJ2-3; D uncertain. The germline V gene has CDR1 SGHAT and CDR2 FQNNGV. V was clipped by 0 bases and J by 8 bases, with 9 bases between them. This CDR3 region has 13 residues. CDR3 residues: CASSLDHQVTQYF. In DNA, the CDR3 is TGTGCCAGCAGCTTAGATCATCAGGTTACGCAGTATTTT. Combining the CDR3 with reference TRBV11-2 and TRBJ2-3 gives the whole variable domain EAGVAQSPRYKIIEKRQSVAFWCNPISGHATLYWYQQILGQGPKLLIQFQNNGVVDDSQLPKDRFSAERLKGVDSTLKIQPAKLEDSAVYLCASSLDHQVTQYFGPGTRLTVL.

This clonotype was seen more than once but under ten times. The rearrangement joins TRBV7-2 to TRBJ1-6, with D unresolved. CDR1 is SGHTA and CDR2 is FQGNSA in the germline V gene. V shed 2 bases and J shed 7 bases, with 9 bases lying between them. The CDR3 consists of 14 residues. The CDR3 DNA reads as TGTGCCAGCAGCTTAATTTCCGAGAATTCACCCCTCCACTTT. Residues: CASSLISENSPLHF.

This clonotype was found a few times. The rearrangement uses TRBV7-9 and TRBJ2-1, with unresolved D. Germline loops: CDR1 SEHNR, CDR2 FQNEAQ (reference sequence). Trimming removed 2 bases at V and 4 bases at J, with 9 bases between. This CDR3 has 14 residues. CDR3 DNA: TGTGCCAGCAGCTTAAACCCCGGGTACAATGAGCAGTTCTTC. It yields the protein CASSLNPGYNEQFF. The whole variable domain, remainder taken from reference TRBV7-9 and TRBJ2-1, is DTGVSQNPRHKITKRGQNVTFRCDPISEHNRLYWYRQTLGQGPEFLTYFQNEAQLEKSRLLSDRFSAERPKGSFSTLEIQRTEQGDSAMYLCASSLNPGYNEQFFGPGTRLTVL.

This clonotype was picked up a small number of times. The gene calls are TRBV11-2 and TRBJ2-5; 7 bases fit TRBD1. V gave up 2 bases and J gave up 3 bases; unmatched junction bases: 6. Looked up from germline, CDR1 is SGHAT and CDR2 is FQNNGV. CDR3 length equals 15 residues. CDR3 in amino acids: CASSLRKGAEETQYF. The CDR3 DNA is TGTGCCAGCAGCTTAAGAAAGGGGGCAGAAGAGACCCAGTACTTC. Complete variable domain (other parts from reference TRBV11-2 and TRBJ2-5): EAGVAQSPRYKIIEKRQSVAFWCNPISGHATLYWYQQILGQGPKLLIQFQNNGVVDDSQLPKDRFSAERLKGVDSTLKIQPAKLEDSAVYLCASSLRKGAEETQYFGPGTRLLVL.

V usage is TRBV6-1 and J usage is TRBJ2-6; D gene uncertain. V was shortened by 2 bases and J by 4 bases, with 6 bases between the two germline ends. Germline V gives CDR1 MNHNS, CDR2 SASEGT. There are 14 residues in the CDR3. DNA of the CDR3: TGTGCCAGCAGTGAACAGGACGGGGCCAACGTCCTGACTTTC. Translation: CASSEQDGANVLTF.

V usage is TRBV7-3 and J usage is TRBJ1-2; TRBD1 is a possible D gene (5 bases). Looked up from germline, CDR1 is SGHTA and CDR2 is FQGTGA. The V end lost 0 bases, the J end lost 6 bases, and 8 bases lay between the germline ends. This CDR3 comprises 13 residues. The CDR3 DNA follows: TGTGCCAGCAGCTTAACGTTGGGGGATGGCTACACCTTC. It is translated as CASSLTLGDGYTF.

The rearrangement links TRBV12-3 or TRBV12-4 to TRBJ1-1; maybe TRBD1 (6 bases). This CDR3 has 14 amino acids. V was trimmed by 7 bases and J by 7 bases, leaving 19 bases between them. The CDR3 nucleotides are TGTGCCAGCATCGTGGACAGACGAACGGGTGAAGCTTTCTTT. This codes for CASIVDRRTGEAFF.

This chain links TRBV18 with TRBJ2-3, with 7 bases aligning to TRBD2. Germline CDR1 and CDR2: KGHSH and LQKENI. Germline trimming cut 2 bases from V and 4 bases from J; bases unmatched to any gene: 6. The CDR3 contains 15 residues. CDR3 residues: CASSPVGGSSDTQYF. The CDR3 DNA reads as TGTGCCAGCTCACCAGTGGGCGGGAGTTCAGATACGCAGTATTTT.

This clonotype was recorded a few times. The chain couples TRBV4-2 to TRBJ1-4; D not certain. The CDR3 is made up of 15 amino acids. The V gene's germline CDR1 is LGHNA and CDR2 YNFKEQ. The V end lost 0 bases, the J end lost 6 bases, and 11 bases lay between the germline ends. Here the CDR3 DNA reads TGTGCCAGCAGCCAAGATGAGGGCTTAGATGAAAAACTGTTTTTT. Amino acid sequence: CASSQDEGLDEKLFF.

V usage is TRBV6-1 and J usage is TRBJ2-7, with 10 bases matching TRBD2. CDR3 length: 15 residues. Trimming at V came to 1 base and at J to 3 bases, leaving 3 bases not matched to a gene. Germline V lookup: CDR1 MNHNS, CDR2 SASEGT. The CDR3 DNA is TGTGCCAGCAGTGAAGAGGTAGCGGGAGGCTACGAGCAGTACTTC. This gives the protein CASSEEVAGGYEQYF.

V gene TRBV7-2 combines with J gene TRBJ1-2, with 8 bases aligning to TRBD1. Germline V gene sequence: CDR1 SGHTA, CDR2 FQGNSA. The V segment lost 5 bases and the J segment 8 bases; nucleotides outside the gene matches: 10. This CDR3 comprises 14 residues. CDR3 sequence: CASSPQTGEGGYTF. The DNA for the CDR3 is TGTGCCAGCAGCCCACAGACAGGGGAGGGGGGCTACACCTTC. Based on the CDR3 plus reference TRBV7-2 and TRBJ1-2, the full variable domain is GAGVSQSPSNKVTEKGKDVELRCDPISGHTALYWYRQSLGQGLEFLIYFQGNSAPDKSGLPSDRFSAERTGGSVSTLTIQRTQQEDSAVYLCASSPQTGEGGYTFGSGTRLTVV.

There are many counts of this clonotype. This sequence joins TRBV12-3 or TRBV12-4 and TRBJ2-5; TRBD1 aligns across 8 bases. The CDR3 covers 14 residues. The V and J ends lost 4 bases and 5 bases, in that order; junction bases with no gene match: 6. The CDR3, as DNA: TGTGCCAGCAGTTCTACAGGGGGAGGTGAGACCCAGTACTTC. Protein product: CASSSTGGGETQYF.

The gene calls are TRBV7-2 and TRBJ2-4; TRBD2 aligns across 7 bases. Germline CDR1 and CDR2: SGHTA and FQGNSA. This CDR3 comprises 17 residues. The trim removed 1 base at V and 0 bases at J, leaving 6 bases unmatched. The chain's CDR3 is CASSLEGRGLAKNIQYF. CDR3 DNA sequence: TGTGCCAGCAGCTTAGAGGGGCGGGGGTTAGCCAAAAACATTCAGTACTTC.

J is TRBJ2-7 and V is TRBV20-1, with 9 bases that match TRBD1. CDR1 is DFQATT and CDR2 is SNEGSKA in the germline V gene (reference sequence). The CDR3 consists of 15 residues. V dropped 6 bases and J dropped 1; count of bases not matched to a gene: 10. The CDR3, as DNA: TGCAGTGCGACCGCCTCGGACAGGGGATCCTACGAGCAGTACTTC. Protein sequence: CSATASDRGSYEQYF.

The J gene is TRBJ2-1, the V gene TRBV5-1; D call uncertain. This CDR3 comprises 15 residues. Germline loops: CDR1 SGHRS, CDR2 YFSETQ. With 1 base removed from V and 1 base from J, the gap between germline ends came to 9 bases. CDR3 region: CASSLRLASYNEQFF. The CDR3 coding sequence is TGCGCCAGCAGCTTGCGGCTTGCTTCCTACAATGAGCAGTTCTTC.

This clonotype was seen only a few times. CDR3 DNA sequence: TGTGCCAGTAGTACACTTGCGGCGGCCTACGAGCAGTACTTC. It specifies CASSTLAAAYEQYF. This chain uses TRBV19 with TRBJ2-7; no firm D call. CDR3 length: 14 residues. Between the trimmed V and J ends, which lost 4 bases and 2 bases, there was a span of 12 bases. CDR1 and CDR2 from the germline V gene are LNHDA and SQIVND (reference sequence).

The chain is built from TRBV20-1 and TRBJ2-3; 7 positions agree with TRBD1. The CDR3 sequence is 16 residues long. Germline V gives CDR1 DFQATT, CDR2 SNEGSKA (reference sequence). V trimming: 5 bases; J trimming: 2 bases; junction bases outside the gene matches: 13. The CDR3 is CSAGPGDRALTDTQYF. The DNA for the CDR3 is TGCAGTGCTGGTCCCGGAGACAGGGCCCTCACAGATACGCAGTATTTT.

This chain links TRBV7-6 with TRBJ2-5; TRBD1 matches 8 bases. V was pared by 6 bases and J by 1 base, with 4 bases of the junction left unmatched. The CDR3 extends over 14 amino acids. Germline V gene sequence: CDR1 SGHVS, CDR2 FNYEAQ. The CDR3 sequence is CASSVDRVQETQYF. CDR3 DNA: TGTGCCAGCAGTGTGGACAGGGTCCAAGAGACCCAGTACTTC.

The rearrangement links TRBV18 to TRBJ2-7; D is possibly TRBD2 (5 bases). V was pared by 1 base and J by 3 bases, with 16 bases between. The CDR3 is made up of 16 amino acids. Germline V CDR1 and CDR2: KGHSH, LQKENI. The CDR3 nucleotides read TGTGCCAGCTCACCACGGGAGAGAACTAGTCGCTACGAGCAGTACTTC. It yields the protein CASSPRERTSRYEQYF.

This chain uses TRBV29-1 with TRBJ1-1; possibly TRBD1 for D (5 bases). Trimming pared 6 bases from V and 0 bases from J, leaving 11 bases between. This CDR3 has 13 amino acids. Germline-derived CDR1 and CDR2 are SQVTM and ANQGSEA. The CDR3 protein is CSVMDTLNTEAFF. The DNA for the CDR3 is TGCAGCGTAATGGACACCCTGAACACTGAAGCTTTCTTT. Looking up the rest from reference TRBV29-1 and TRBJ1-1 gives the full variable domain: SAVISQKPSRDICQRGTSLTIQCQVDSQVTMMFWYRQQPGQSLTLIATANQGSEATYESGFVIDKFPISRPNLTFSTLTVSNMSPEDSSIYLCSVMDTLNTEAFFGQGTRLTVV.